This TCR beta chain comes out of a study of PD-L1 blockade in urothelial cancer. Regarding time point: pretreatment peripheral blood. CDR1 is MNHNS, CDR2 SASEGT, per germline. Trimming cost V 8 bases and J 4 bases; bases outside gene matches: 6. The CDR3 totals 14 residues. With regard to this clone: The antigen is undetermined.

Assay: immunoSEQ multiplex PCR; the TCRdb copy retains only in-frame clones and omits some. The data show 40,000 to 55,000 clones, with around nine tenths seen just once and 20% to 30% held by the top ten. Broader study findings: Where pretreatment blood TCR clonality fell below the median, better survival was predicted.

The origin of this receptor is a donor at least 40 years old with urothelial cancer. The input for sequencing was PBMCs, taken around atezolizumab (anti-PD-L1) treatment. V usage is TRBV6-1 and J usage is TRBJ1-3, with 9 bases lining up with TRBD1. The CDR3 protein is CASRKDRGGNTIYF. The CDR3 DNA is TGTGCCAGCCGGAAGGACAGGGGAGGAAACACCATATATTTT.